This TCR beta chain was profiled in a study of beta chain features in type 1 diabetes. The CDR3 runs 15 residues. Germline assignment: CDR1 LGHNA and CDR2 YNFKEQ. V lost 0 bases to trimming and J lost 5 bases; unmatched junction nucleotides: 4. The authors reverse transcribed all of the isolated RNA, so sequencing captured expressed TCRB transcripts. Assay used: immunoSEQ multiplex PCR; TCRdb lists only in-frame clones, some missing. The repertoire includes approximately 170,000 clones, roughly 9% of them detected once, and over 2% sits in the top ten. This clone was counted ten times or more. The rearrangement links TRBV4-2 to TRBJ2-3; 8 bases are a match to TRBD1. Sequencing input: central memory CD4+ T cells from blood. This clonotype originated in a woman aged 18-29 years in good health. Here the CDR3 reads CASSQEGQGGDTQYF. CDR3 nucleotide sequence: TGTGCCAGCAGCCAAGAAGGACAGGGAGGAGATACGCAGTATTTT.